This entry lists 31 T cell receptor beta chains sequenced from one sample in a study of T cell changes during pregnancy in multiple sclerosis. The table came from immunoSEQ multiplex PCR; TCRdb's copy has only in-frame clones and leaves some out. Among 35,000 to 45,000 clones listed, less than 95% were seen once. Specimen: CD4+ T cells from peripheral blood mononuclear cells, collected in the first trimester of pregnancy. The receptors were sampled from a female donor in good health, enrolled as a control in a pregnancy study.

The chain joins TRBV10-3 to TRBJ2-7; 10 bases match TRBD1. The length of the CDR3 is 15 residues. Germline CDR1 ENHRY, CDR2 SYGVKD. J lost 3 bases, V lost 6 bases, and 8 bases had no gene match. The chain's CDR3 is CAISAGQGINYEQYF. Written as DNA, the CDR3 is TGTGCCATCAGCGCGGGACAGGGGATAAACTACGAGCAGTACTTC.

V is TRBV27 and J is TRBJ2-3, with 12 bases fitting TRBD2. Germline lookup yields CDR1 MNHEY and CDR2 SMNVEV (reference sequence). CDR3 size: 18 residues. The V and J ends lost 3 bases and 8 bases, in that order; junction bases with no gene match: 15. The CDR3 here is CASSFVGLAGPQNGTQYF. CDR3 sequence (DNA): TGTGCCAGCAGTTTCGTAGGACTAGCGGGGCCTCAGAACGGTACGCAGTATTTT.

The chain employs TRBV19 and TRBJ1-6; 8 positions match TRBD1. The J segment lost 8 bases and the V segment lost 5 bases, leaving 8 bases of the junction unmatched. CDR3 length: 15 amino acids. Germline-derived CDR1 and CDR2 are LNHDA and SQIVND (reference sequence). Written as DNA, the CDR3 is TGTGCCAGTAGTCCCGGGACAGGCCTTTATTCACCCCTCCACTTT. Protein product: CASSPGTGLYSPLHF.

This clone was seen only a few times. This chain connects TRBV19 to TRBJ1-5; tentative D call: TRBD1 (5 bases). The V end was cut by 3 bases, the J end by 6 bases, with 6 bases between. The CDR3 totals 12 residues. The V gene's germline CDR1 is LNHDA and CDR2 SQIVND (reference sequence). The CDR3, as DNA: TGTGCCAGTAGTATTCAGGGTCAGCCCCAGCATTTT. Amino acid sequence: CASSIQGQPQHF.

This chain links TRBV6-4 with TRBJ2-7; D is possibly TRBD2 (5 bases). The CDR3 consists of 14 residues. Germline CDR1 MRHNA, CDR2 SNTAGT. Trimming took off 2 bases at V and 5 bases at J, with 13 bases between the two ends. CDR3 residues: CASSDDGELDEQYF. The CDR3 nucleotides read TGTGCCAGCAGTGACGACGGGGAGCTCGACGAGCAGTACTTC.

V gene TRBV28 combines with J gene TRBJ2-5; TRBD1 aligns across 7 bases. V gave up 11 bases and J gave up 4 bases; unmatched junction bases: 13. CDR1 is MDHEN and CDR2 is SYDVKM in the germline V gene. The CDR3 contains 14 residues. CDR3 bases: TGTGCCCACAGGGCGACAGGGCGGCGAGAGACCCAGTACTTC. Amino acid sequence: CAHRATGRRETQYF.

This clone was seen only once. This rearrangement joins TRBV4-1 to TRBJ2-1, with TRBD2 matching 9 bases. The CDR3 covers 19 residues. The germline V gene encodes CDR1 MGHRA and CDR2 YSYEKL. Losses at the gene ends were 1 base for V and 0 bases for J; bases not matched to a gene: 10. The CDR3 protein is CASSQAAGGLISSYNEQFF. CDR3 DNA sequence: TGCGCCAGCAGCCAAGCAGCGGGGGGACTCATAAGCTCCTACAATGAGCAGTTCTTC.

The rearrangement links TRBV4-3 to TRBJ2-7, with 11 bases matching TRBD1. CDR1 and CDR2 (germline): LGHNA, YSLEER. J was trimmed by 2 bases and V by 1 base; bases with no gene match: 7. The CDR3 covers 17 residues. CDR3 protein: CASSQGSPGQGAYEQYF. The CDR3 DNA sequence: TGCGCCAGCAGCCAAGGAAGCCCGGGACAGGGGGCCTACGAGCAGTACTTC.

The CDR3, as DNA: TGTGCCAGCAGCCATCGGACAGGAGATGGAAACACCATATATTTT. Translation gives CASSHRTGDGNTIYF. The rearrangement uses TRBV4-2 and TRBJ1-3; 7 bases match TRBD1. The CDR3 consists of 15 residues. Germline trimming cut 3 bases from V and 3 bases from J; bases unmatched to any gene: 5. Germline-derived CDR1 and CDR2 are LGHNA and YNFKEQ.

The chain carries TRBV11-2 and TRBJ1-4; D perhaps matches TRBD1 (6 bases). Trimming pared 10 bases from V and 8 bases from J, leaving 11 bases between. Germline CDR1 is SGHAT and CDR2 is FQNNGV. The CDR3 is 11 amino acids. This CDR3 reads CATRGGEKLFF. Written as DNA, the CDR3 is TGTGCCACCAGGGGAGGCGAAAAACTGTTTTTT.

This chain uses TRBV2 with TRBJ1-1; 8 bases align to TRBD1. V dropped 3 bases and J dropped 5; count of bases not matched to a gene: 8. The CDR3 is made up of 15 amino acids. Germline V gene data show CDR1 as SNHLY and CDR2 as FYNNEI. CDR3 protein: CASSDPGQGATEAFF. For the CDR3, the DNA is TGTGCCAGCAGTGATCCTGGGCAGGGGGCGACTGAAGCTTTCTTT.

The chain employs TRBV5-1 and TRBJ2-7, with TRBD1 identical over 7 bases. Losses at the gene ends were 4 bases for V and 3 bases for J; bases not matched to a gene: 7. This CDR3 region has 14 residues. The germline V gene encodes CDR1 SGHRS and CDR2 YFSETQ. In DNA form, the CDR3 reads TGCGCCAGCAGCCGCCCGGGACAGAGCTACGAGCAGTACTTC. Residues: CASSRPGQSYEQYF.

The gene calls are TRBV19 and TRBJ1-6, with 9 bases aligning to TRBD1. CDR1 LNHDA and CDR2 SQIVND come from the germline V gene (reference sequence). The CDR3 is 14 amino acids. Unmatched junction bases numbered 6, after V lost 6 bases and J lost 9 bases. CDR3 sequence: CASSTQGASSPLHF. The CDR3 bases are TGTGCCAGTAGCACACAGGGGGCGAGTTCACCCCTCCACTTT.

J is TRBJ2-4 and V is TRBV7-2, with D possibly TRBD2 on 7 matching bases. Germline assignment: CDR1 SGHTA and CDR2 FQGNSA. V lost 2 bases to trimming and J lost 2 bases, with 16 bases between them. The length of the CDR3 is 17 residues. In nucleotides, the CDR3 is TGTGCCAGCAGCTTACTTTGGGGGGGCGGGACCAAAAACATTCAGTACTTC. Translation: CASSLLWGGGTKNIQYF.

The V call is TRBV7-2, the J call TRBJ2-5; 8 bases map to TRBD2. The CDR3 contains 15 residues. Germline V gives CDR1 SGHTA, CDR2 FQGNSA. The V segment lost 1 base and the J segment 1 base; nucleotides outside the gene matches: 2. The CDR3 bases are TGTGCCAGCAGCTTAGGGGCGGGGGGCCAAGAGACCCAGTACTTC. This sequence encodes CASSLGAGGQETQYF. Full variable domain (missing parts from reference TRBV7-2 and TRBJ2-5): GAGVSQSPSNKVTEKGKDVELRCDPISGHTALYWYRQSLGQGLEFLIYFQGNSAPDKSGLPSDRFSAERTGGSVSTLTIQRTQQEDSAVYLCASSLGAGGQETQYFGPGTRLLVL.

The CDR3 DNA reads as TGTGCCAGCAGCTTCCAGGACAGGGGTCCCTACGAGCAGTACTTC. This gives the protein CASSFQDRGPYEQYF. The J gene is TRBJ2-7, the V gene TRBV9, with 9 positions matching TRBD1. In germline, CDR1 is SGDLS, CDR2 YYNGEE. CDR3 length: 15 amino acids. J lost 2 bases, V lost 4 bases, and 7 bases had no gene match.

V and J are TRBV27 and TRBJ1-5; 8 bases agree with TRBD1. The CDR3 sequence is 14 residues long. V dropped 6 bases and J dropped 7; count of bases not matched to a gene: 8. Germline CDR1 reads MNHEY; CDR2 reads SMNVEV (reference sequence). CDR3 DNA sequence: TGTGCCAGCAGATCCAGACAGGGGCGGCAGCCCCAGCATTTT. Translating gives CASRSRQGRQPQHF.

The genes are TRBV28 and TRBJ2-1, with D perhaps TRBD2 (5 bases). Between the trimmed V and J ends, which lost 10 bases and 1 base, there was a span of 17 bases. The CDR3 contains 15 residues. CDR1 is MDHEN and CDR2 is SYDVKM in the germline V gene. Here the CDR3 DNA reads TGTGCCACCAACCACTTGGGAGATTCCTACAATGAGCAGTTCTTC. This sequence encodes CATNHLGDSYNEQFF.

The rearrangement joins TRBV6-5 to TRBJ1-1; D gene unclear. V was shortened by 2 bases and J by 4 bases, with 14 bases between the two germline ends. Germline CDR1 and CDR2: MNHEY and SVGAGI. This CDR3 has 15 amino acids. The CDR3 sequence is CASSYDGRETTEAFF. CDR3 nucleotides: TGTGCCAGCAGTTACGATGGGAGAGAGACCACTGAAGCTTTCTTT.

In regard to this clone: One end of the junction fails to match germline, which may point to a read error. The V and J genes are TRBV4-3 and TRBJ2-1; maybe TRBD1 (6 bases). The CDR3 loop spans 14 amino acids. Germline CDR1 is LGHNA and CDR2 is YSLEER. In nucleotides, the CDR3 is TGCGCCAGCAGCCAAGAAACAGGGACGAGCCCAGTGGTCTTC. Encoded protein: CASSQETGTSPVVF.

The CDR3 nucleotides are TGTGCCAGCAGCTTCTGGGACTTCTCCTACGAGCAGTACTTC. Translated, it gives CASSFWDFSYEQYF. V and J are TRBV11-2 and TRBJ2-7, with a possible D match to TRBD2 (6 bases). CDR1 and CDR2 from the germline V gene are SGHAT and FQNNGV. The CDR3 is 14 residues long. V lost 3 bases and J lost 0, with 9 bases in between.

The V gene is TRBV19, the J gene TRBJ1-5, with no clear D. Germline V gene sequence: CDR1 LNHDA, CDR2 SQIVND (reference sequence). Trimming stripped 7 bases from V and 3 bases from J, with 16 bases between. The CDR3 length is 15 residues. CDR3 sequence: CASTIDRGINQPQHF. The CDR3, as DNA: TGTGCCAGTACAATAGATCGGGGAATCAATCAGCCCCAGCATTTT.

V usage is TRBV6-1 and J usage is TRBJ2-1; 9 bases are a match to TRBD1. The CDR3 spans 16 residues. Germline CDR1 and CDR2: MNHNS and SASEGT. V dropped 4 bases and J dropped 6; count of bases not matched to a gene: 10. As DNA, the CDR3 is TGTGCCAGCAGTGGATCCCCCGGGACAGGGTTCAATGAGCAGTTCTTC. It is translated as CASSGSPGTGFNEQFF.

The rearrangement joins TRBV7-9 to TRBJ1-1, with a weak D call TRBD1 (6 bases). V shed 5 bases and J shed 1 base, with 17 bases lying between them. Germline values: CDR1 SEHNR, CDR2 FQNEAQ (reference sequence). The CDR3 runs to 16 residues. CDR3 coding DNA: TGTGCCAGCAGCCCGAGGACAGAAGGAAAGAACACTGAAGCTTTCTTT. It encodes CASSPRTEGKNTEAFF.

CDR3 DNA sequence: TGTGCCAGCAGGACGGGACTGGCCACCTACGAGCAGTACTTC. This encodes CASRTGLATYEQYF. The V gene is TRBV28, the J gene TRBJ2-7; the D gene is possibly TRBD2 (6 bases). V shed 6 bases and J shed 2 bases, with 14 bases lying between them. This CDR3 has 14 amino acids. From germline, CDR1 is MDHEN and CDR2 SYDVKM.

The rearrangement links TRBV4-1 to TRBJ2-1, with 16 bases fitting TRBD2. V lost 3 bases and J lost 1; bases outside the gene matches: 9. This CDR3 is built from 20 residues. Germline CDR1 and CDR2: MGHRA and YSYEKL. CDR3 loop: CASSHPPGLAGGQSYNEQFF. The CDR3 coding sequence is TGCGCCAGCAGCCATCCCCCGGGACTAGCGGGGGGGCAGTCCTACAATGAGCAGTTCTTC.

CDR3 nucleotides: TGTGCCAGCAGCTTGGCAGTTCTAGCGGGCACGAACACCGGGGAGCTGTTTTTT. Its protein product is CASSLAVLAGTNTGELFF. The chain combines TRBV5-4 with TRBJ2-2; 8 bases match TRBD2. CDR1 is SGHNT, CDR2 YYREEE, per germline (reference sequence). The CDR3 totals 18 residues. With 0 bases clipped from V and 0 bases from J, the junction kept 7 bases outside the gene matches.

This chain joins TRBV5-1 and TRBJ1-1; TRBD1 aligns across 8 bases. V shed 0 bases, J shed 0 bases, and the junction held 10 bases outside the gene matches. Germline CDR1 and CDR2: SGHRS and YFSETQ. The CDR3 has 18 residues. CDR3 region: CASSLVGTGDYMNTEAFF. The DNA for the CDR3 is TGCGCCAGCAGCTTGGTTGGGACAGGCGACTACATGAACACTGAAGCTTTCTTT.

The gene calls are TRBV4-2 and TRBJ2-2, with a possible D match to TRBD2 (7 bases). In germline, CDR1 is LGHNA, CDR2 YNFKEQ. Trimming removed 3 bases at V and 2 bases at J, with 13 bases between. This CDR3 has 16 residues. The DNA for the CDR3 is TGTGCCAGCAGCCAGATAGGGGGGGCAAACACCGGGGAGCTGTTTTTT. It translates to CASSQIGGANTGELFF.

This chain connects TRBV4-1 to TRBJ1-6; 9 bases map to TRBD1. The CDR3 contains 16 residues. Looked up from germline, CDR1 is MGHRA and CDR2 is YSYEKL. The V segment lost 1 base and the J segment 11 bases; nucleotides outside the gene matches: 9. CDR3 sequence (DNA): TGCGCCAGCAGCCAAGCTTCGGGACAGGGTCACGCACCCCTCCACTTT. As protein: CASSQASGQGHAPLHF.

The chain has TRBV5-5 and TRBJ1-5; maybe TRBD1 (5 bases). V was trimmed by 4 bases and J by 3 bases, leaving 8 bases between them. The CDR3 extends over 13 amino acids. The germline V gene has CDR1 SGHKS and CDR2 YYEKEE (reference sequence). CDR3 loop: CASSQDTNQPQHF. CDR3 nucleotide sequence: TGTGCCAGCAGCCAGGACACCAATCAGCCCCAGCATTTT.